One sample yielded the 25 T cell receptor beta chains listed below, sequenced in a study of T cells after yellow fever vaccination. TCRdb re-derived calls from the 5' RACE reads in MiXCR, one entry per CDR3 protein. The sample records 350,000 to 550,000 distinct CDR3 sequences, 18% being singletons. The specimen comprised PBMCs, sampled before the yellow fever booster vaccination. The receptors were gathered from a man aged 18-30 years who received the YFV17D yellow fever vaccine.

The chain recombines TRBV10-3 with TRBJ2-1; no reliable D call. This CDR3 is 16 amino acids long. Germline assignment: CDR1 ENHRY and CDR2 SYGVKD. Trimming stripped 5 bases from V and 8 bases from J, with 22 bases between. The CDR3 coding sequence is TGTGCCATCAGTACACCTAGAGTAGGGAAGAATCATGAGCAGTTCTTC. Translated, it gives CAISTPRVGKNHEQFF.

This clonotype was detected a few times. The V and J genes are TRBV5-1 and TRBJ2-7, with D possibly being TRBD1 (7 bases). V was shortened by 4 bases and J by 3 bases, with 17 bases between the two germline ends. Germline V gene data show CDR1 as SGHRS and CDR2 as YFSETQ. The CDR3 is made up of 15 amino acids. This chain's CDR3 is CASSPGATGLYEQYF. Here the CDR3 DNA reads TGCGCCAGCAGCCCGGGGGCGACAGGGCTCTACGAGCAGTACTTC.

This clonotype was observed a handful of times. The V gene is TRBV15, the J gene TRBJ2-5; possibly TRBD2 for D (6 bases). The CDR3 length is 14 residues. Trimming removed 8 bases at V and 2 bases at J, with 15 bases between. Per the germline V gene, CDR1 is LNHNV and CDR2 is YYDKDF (reference sequence). CDR3: CATSQGLGQETQYF. In DNA form, the CDR3 reads TGTGCCACCTCGCAGGGACTTGGGCAAGAGACCCAGTACTTC.

Remarks on this clonotype: An end of the junction does not agree with germline; a read error may underlie this. J is TRBJ2-7 and V is TRBV7-2; unclear D gene. Germline V gene data show CDR1 as SGHTA and CDR2 as FQGNSA. The CDR3 is 12 residues long. The chain's CDR3 is CARSSSGYEQYF. The DNA for the CDR3 is TGTGCCAGAAGCTCCTCCGGCTACGAGCAGTACTTC.

The CDR3 loop is CASLEGGRGVRDTQYF. CDR3 nucleotides: TGTGCCAGCCTCGAAGGCGGACGGGGGGTCCGAGATACGCAGTATTTT. This rearrangement joins TRBV6-2 or TRBV6-3 to TRBJ2-3, with 7 bases that match TRBD2. V dropped 8 bases and J dropped 5; count of bases not matched to a gene: 16. CDR1 is MNHEY, CDR2 SVGEGT, per germline. The CDR3 loop spans 16 amino acids.

This chain uses TRBV15 with TRBJ2-2, with D tentatively TRBD1 (5 bases). The CDR3 is 15 amino acids. Germline V CDR1 and CDR2: LNHNV, YYDKDF (reference sequence). Trimming left V 1 base short and J 4 bases short, with 10 bases between. The CDR3 nucleotides are TGTGCCACCAGCAGAGGATACAGGCCCACCGGGGAGCTGTTTTTT. The encoded protein is CATSRGYRPTGELFF.

This chain connects TRBV3-1 to TRBJ2-3; D may correspond to TRBD1 or TRBD2 (5 bases each). The germline V gene encodes CDR1 LGHDT and CDR2 YNNKEL (reference sequence). V gave up 4 bases and J gave up 5 bases, with 16 bases separating them. This CDR3 contains 15 residues. CDR3 in amino acids: CASSPRPGAGDTQYF. The CDR3 DNA reads as TGTGCCAGCAGCCCCCGGCCTGGGGCGGGAGATACGCAGTATTTT.

The chain has TRBV29-1 and TRBJ2-5, with 9 bases aligning to TRBD1. Germline CDR1 reads SQVTM; CDR2 reads ANQGSEA. J was trimmed by 0 bases and V by 3 bases; bases with no gene match: 11. This CDR3 has 17 amino acids. The DNA for the CDR3 is TGCAGCGTTGAGAACCTAACCGGGACAGGGTACCAAGAGACCCAGTACTTC. Residues: CSVENLTGTGYQETQYF.

The CDR3 sequence: CSVDWGGVNEQFF. CDR3 nucleotide sequence: TGCAGCGTTGATTGGGGGGGGGTCAATGAGCAGTTCTTC. V and J are TRBV29-1 and TRBJ2-1; 7 bases map to TRBD2. J was trimmed by 6 bases and V by 3 bases; bases with no gene match: 5. The CDR3 covers 13 residues. Germline V gives CDR1 SQVTM, CDR2 ANQGSEA.

J is TRBJ2-1 and V is TRBV20-1; D may be TRBD2 (7 bases). V dropped 0 bases and J dropped 7 bases, with 16 bases sitting between them. Germline V gene lookup returns CDR1 DFQATT and CDR2 SNEGSKA (reference sequence). This CDR3 has 15 residues. The CDR3 DNA reads as TGCAGTGCTAGAGATACGGGGGGCACTAGGAATGAGCAGTTCTTC. It encodes CSARDTGGTRNEQFF.

The sample holds a few counts of this clonotype. V gene TRBV4-3 combines with J gene TRBJ2-3, with D unclear. The V gene lost 3 bases and the J gene lost 3 bases, with 7 bases spanning the gap. Germline V gene data show CDR1 as LGHNA and CDR2 as YSLEER. The CDR3 length is 13 residues. The chain's CDR3 is CASSQGRTDTQYF. CDR3 DNA: TGCGCCAGCAGCCAGGGCAGGACAGATACGCAGTATTTT.

This clonotype came up a few times. This rearrangement joins TRBV6-5 to TRBJ1-1; no clear D. The CDR3 runs to 14 residues. Trimming removed 2 bases from V and 1 base from J, with 8 bases in between. Germline V lookup: CDR1 MNHEY, CDR2 SVGAGI. The CDR3 sequence: CASSYSDPNTEAFF. The CDR3 nucleotides read TGTGCCAGCAGTTACAGCGACCCGAACACTGAAGCTTTCTTT.

This clonotype has at least ten counts. The chain couples TRBV4-3 to TRBJ2-7; 8 nucleotides agree with TRBD1. J lost 5 bases, V lost 2 bases, and 5 bases had no gene match. Per the germline V gene, CDR1 is LGHNA and CDR2 is YSLEER. The CDR3 is made up of 14 amino acids. CDR3: CASSQRQGSDEQYV. In DNA, the CDR3 is TGCGCCAGCAGCCAACGACAGGGGAGCGACGAGCAGTACGTC.

Many counts were recorded for this clonotype. This chain uses TRBV5-1 with TRBJ2-7; D not resolved. Germline CDR1 is SGHRS and CDR2 is YFSETQ. This CDR3 has 15 amino acids. V lost 0 bases, J lost 5 bases, and 15 bases lay in between. The CDR3 region is CASSLGHAPSDEQYV. CDR3 sequence (DNA): TGCGCCAGCAGCTTGGGGCACGCGCCCAGCGACGAGCAGTACGTC.

The chain uses TRBV4-2 and TRBJ2-3; the match to TRBD1 covers 7 bases. The CDR3 loop spans 15 amino acids. The V gene's germline CDR1 is LGHNA and CDR2 YNFKEQ. V was clipped by 4 bases and J by 4 bases; unmatched bases: 8. The CDR3 reads CASSPGQIAPDTQYF. The CDR3 nucleotides read TGTGCCAGCAGCCCGGGACAGATCGCTCCAGATACGCAGTATTTT.

This clonotype was seen only once. V and J are TRBV6-2 or TRBV6-3 and TRBJ2-7, with D unresolved. The CDR3 is made up of 16 amino acids. V was trimmed by 2 bases and J by 1 base, leaving 15 bases between them. Germline assignment: CDR1 MNHEY and CDR2 SVGEGT. Written as DNA, the CDR3 is TGTGCCAGCAGTTACCGCGGTCCCGGGCGGTCCTACGAGCAGTACGTC. This codes for CASSYRGPGRSYEQYV.

The gene calls are TRBV7-2 and TRBJ2-1; either TRBD1 or TRBD2 may supply D (6 bases each). Germline CDR1 and CDR2: SGHTA and FQGNSA. The CDR3 sequence is 15 residues long. Between the trimmed V and J ends, which lost 4 bases and 15 bases, there was a span of 25 bases. The CDR3 DNA is TGTGCCAGCAGCTCCGGCTCCCGGAACGTCCGGGGGCGGTTCTTC. This gives the protein CASSSGSRNVRGRFF.

There are a few counts of this clonotype. This chain uses TRBV5-1 with TRBJ2-5; TRBD1 matches at 9 bases. The CDR3 has 17 residues. Germline assignment: CDR1 SGHRS and CDR2 YFSETQ. Trimming took 5 bases from V and 3 from J; bases not matched to a gene: 14. CDR3 in amino acids: CASSPSGTGQNKETQYF. CDR3 bases: TGCGCCAGCAGTCCTTCCGGGACAGGGCAGAACAAAGAGACCCAGTACTTC.

This clonotype was recorded many times. The chain links TRBV5-1 to TRBJ2-1, with D perhaps given as TRBD1 or TRBD2 (5 bases each). Trimming pared 3 bases from V and 6 bases from J, leaving 19 bases between. The CDR3 is 16 residues long. From germline, CDR1 is SGHRS and CDR2 YFSETQ. CDR3 DNA: TGCGCCAGCAGCTCCTACGGGACGGAGAGTGGCAATGAGCAGTTCTTC. This encodes CASSSYGTESGNEQFF.

V is TRBV20-1 and J is TRBJ2-7, with 16 bases identical to TRBD2. The CDR3 consists of 17 residues. J lost 3 bases, V lost 6 bases, and 11 bases had no gene match. The germline V gene has CDR1 DFQATT and CDR2 SNEGSKA (reference sequence). CDR3 in amino acids: CSATSGTSGGAGYEQYF. The CDR3 nucleotides read TGCAGTGCAACATCCGGGACTAGCGGGGGGGCGGGCTACGAGCAGTACTTC.

This sequence joins TRBV20-1 and TRBJ2-3; D might be TRBD2 (6 bases). V was pared by 6 bases and J by 2 bases, with 18 bases between. Germline lookup yields CDR1 DFQATT and CDR2 SNEGSKA (reference sequence). The CDR3 has 15 residues. CDR3 DNA: TGCAGTGCGACCCGGACTATCCCGGTCACAGATACGCAGTATTTT. Protein: CSATRTIPVTDTQYF.

This clonotype appeared a few times. The chain carries TRBV4-2 and TRBJ1-2; D is uncertain. The germline V gene encodes CDR1 LGHNA and CDR2 YNFKEQ. This CDR3 is built from 13 residues. Trimming cost V 0 bases and J 8 bases, with 10 bases left between them. CDR3 sequence: CASSQEQVGGYTF. CDR3 DNA sequence: TGTGCCAGCAGCCAAGAGCAGGTGGGAGGCTACACCTTC.

The chain joins TRBV12-3 or TRBV12-4 to TRBJ2-4; D possibly corresponds to TRBD1 (5 bases). V was trimmed by 5 bases and J by 9 bases, leaving 17 bases between them. The length of the CDR3 is 14 residues. The CDR3 coding sequence is TGTGCCAGCAGTCCCCTTGACAGTCTGTCCATTCAGTACTTC. The encoded protein is CASSPLDSLSIQYF.

This clonotype was recorded a few times. The chain combines TRBV9 with TRBJ1-1, with D tentatively TRBD1 (6 bases). This CDR3 is built from 14 residues. V lost 1 base and J 1 base, leaving 8 bases between the germline ends. The germline gives CDR1 SGDLS, CDR2 YYNGEE. Here the CDR3 reads CASSVTGQNTEAFF. CDR3 nucleotide sequence: TGTGCCAGCAGCGTAACGGGACAGAACACTGAAGCTTTCTTT.

The chain joins TRBV12-3 or TRBV12-4 to TRBJ2-7; TRBD1 matches 9 bases. The CDR3 covers 14 residues. J gave up 9 bases and V 3 bases, and 9 bases lay outside the gene matches. CDR3 residues: CASSFHRGHGGQYF. The CDR3 DNA is TGTGCCAGCAGTTTTCACAGGGGGCATGGAGGGCAGTACTTC.